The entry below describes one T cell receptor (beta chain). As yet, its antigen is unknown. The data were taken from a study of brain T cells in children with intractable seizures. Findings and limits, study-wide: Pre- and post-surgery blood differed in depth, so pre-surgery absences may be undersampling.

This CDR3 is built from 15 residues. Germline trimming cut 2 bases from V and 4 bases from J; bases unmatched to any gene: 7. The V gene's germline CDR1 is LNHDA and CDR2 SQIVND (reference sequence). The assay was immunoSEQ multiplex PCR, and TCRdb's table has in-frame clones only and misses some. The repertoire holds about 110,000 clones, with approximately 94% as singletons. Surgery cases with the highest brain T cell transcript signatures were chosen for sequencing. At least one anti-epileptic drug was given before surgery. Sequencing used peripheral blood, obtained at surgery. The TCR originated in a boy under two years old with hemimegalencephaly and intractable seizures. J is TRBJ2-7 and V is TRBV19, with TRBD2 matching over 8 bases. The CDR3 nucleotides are TGTGCCAGTAGTATAAGTCCGGGAGGGCTTTACGAGCAGTACTTC. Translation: CASSISPGGLYEQYF.